These T cell receptor beta chains were read from a single sample in a study of T cell repertoires in cytomegalovirus infection. Which antigens these TCRs recognize remains unknown. A single record per CDR3 protein comes from TCRdb applying MiXCR to the reads. The sample gives around 570,000 distinct CDR3 sequences, 40% of which show up once; 48% is in the top ten. The sequencing here drew on cultured PBMCs, taken from culture after CMV antigen stimulation. Receptor source: a human donor in good health (CMV status not recorded). Some clones in this sample may be carry-over from other donors' samples. Each CDR3 is given with its conserved first and last residue. The D gene is left open where the match is weak. Size is omitted from some rows. Given values are once, few, many or a class for expanded clones.

TRBV28	TRBJ2-2	NA	NA	CASSKPPQDEELFF	TGTGCCAGCAGTAAGCCCCCCCAGGATGAGGAGCTGTTTTTT
TRBV5-1	TRBJ2-1	NA	NA	CASSPGTLFSYNEQFF	TGCGCCAGCAGCCCGGGGACACTGTTTTCCTACAATGAGCAGTTCTTC
TRBV20-1	TRBJ2-3	TRBD2	NA	CSARTSDPDTQYF	TGCAGTGCTAGGACTAGCGACCCAGATACGCAGTATTTT
TRBV7-2	TRBJ2-5	NA	NA	CASSIGWGEQETQYF	TGTGCCAGCAGTATTGGTTGGGGGGAGCAAGAGACCCAGTACTTC
TRBV12-5	TRBJ1-1	NA	NA	CASGPTGSTEAFF	TGTGCTAGTGGACCAACAGGGTCCACTGAAGCTTTCTTT
TRBV7-8	TRBJ1-1	NA	NA	CTSSLTQTGTEAFF	TGTACCAGCAGCTTAACCCAGACGGGCACTGAAGCTTTCTTT
TRBV5-1	TRBJ2-7	NA	NA	CASSSLPQDEQYF	TGCGCCAGCAGCTCCCTCCCACAGGACGAGCAGTACTTC
TRBV7-8	TRBJ1-1	NA	NA	CASSATRGILGNTEAFF	TGTGCCAGCAGCGCGACGCGGGGCATCTTAGGGAACACTGAAGCTTTCTTT
TRBV7-8	TRBJ2-1	NA	few	CASSQPINTQGYGEQFF	TGTGCCAGCAGCCAACCTATTAATACGCAGGGCTACGGTGAGCAGTTCTTC
TRBV6-7	TRBJ2-3	NA	NA	CATTVLVGSDTQYF	TGTGCCACCACGGTCCTAGTGGGATCAGATACGCAGTATTTT
TRBV7-2	TRBJ2-7	NA	many	CASSLGSSSYEQYF	TGTGCCAGCAGCTTAGGTAGCAGCTCCTACGAGCAGTACTTC
TRBV4-1	TRBJ1-1	NA	few	CASSQTRTVNTEAFF	TGCGCCAGCAGCCAAACACGGACAGTGAACACTGAAGCTTTCTTT
TRBV11-2	TRBJ2-3	NA	few	CASSLPGLIHTQYF	TGTGCCAGCAGCTTACCGGGACTTATACATACGCAGTATTTT
TRBV19	TRBJ2-3	NA	few	CASSIGLRPTDTQYF	TGTGCCAGTAGTATCGGGCTAAGACCCACAGATACGCAGTATTTT
TRBV10-3	TRBJ2-3	TRBD1	NA	CAIREYRGGTDTQYF	TGTGCCATCAGGGAATACAGGGGAGGCACAGATACGCAGTATTTT
TRBV7-2	TRBJ2-6	NA	many	CASSEGSSGANVLTF	TGTGCCAGCAGCGAAGGAAGCTCTGGGGCCAACGTCCTGACTTTC
TRBV30	TRBJ1-2	TRBD1	NA	CAWGAGGGSGYTF	TGTGCCTGGGGCGCAGGGGGCGGGTCAGGCTACACCTTC
TRBV20-1	TRBJ1-2	NA	few	CSASTGLGDGYTF	TGCAGTGCCAGCACGGGGTTGGGAGATGGCTACACCTTC
TRBV7-4	TRBJ1-2	NA	NA	CASDTAQRNYGYTF	TGTGCCAGCGACACAGCGCAGAGAAACTATGGCTACACCTTC
TRBV28	TRBJ1-2	NA	NA	CASSLVEYGYTF	TGTGCCAGCAGTTTAGTAGAATATGGCTACACCTTC
TRBV12-3/TRBV12-4	TRBJ2-7	TRBD1	NA	CASSFTGVRNEQYF	TGTGCCAGCAGTTTTACAGGGGTTCGGAACGAGCAGTACTTC
TRBV7-2	TRBJ1-1	NA	many	CASSPERQTEAFF	TGTGCCAGCAGCCCAGAGCGGCAGACTGAAGCTTTCTTT
TRBV20-1	TRBJ1-1	TRBD1	few	CSAPGQGSWNTEAFF	TGCAGTGCCCCGGGACAGGGAAGTTGGAACACTGAAGCTTTCTTT
TRBV4-1	TRBJ2-7	TRBD2	NA	CASSQAPRSGGSYEQYF	TGCGCCAGCAGCCAAGCTCCACGCTCGGGGGGCTCCTACGAGCAGTACTTC
TRBV19	TRBJ1-1	NA	once	CASTSRNSMNTEAFF	TGTGCCAGTACGTCCAGGAACAGCATGAACACTGAAGCTTTCTTT
TRBV20-1	TRBJ1-1	NA	NA	CSDIGMEAEAFF	TGCAGTGACATAGGCATGGAGGCTGAAGCTTTCTTT
TRBV2	TRBJ1-2	TRBD1	once	CASSVLGQGEGYTF	TGTGCCAGCAGTGTGTTGGGACAGGGGGAAGGCTACACCTTC
TRBV20-1	TRBJ1-1	NA	NA	CSAPWGEAFF	TGCAGTGCTCCGTGGGGGGAAGCTTTCTTT
TRBV7-2	TRBJ2-7	NA	few	CASSLRSRELTLWEQYF	TGTGCCAGCAGCCTCCGGAGCAGGGAGCTAACCCTTTGGGAGCAGTACTTC
TRBV20-1	TRBJ2-5	TRBD2	NA	CSARISGGQETQYF	TGCAGTGCCCGAATTTCGGGGGGGCAAGAGACCCAGTACTTC
TRBV6-6	TRBJ1-5	TRBD1	NA	CASSGVWGTGPQHF	TGTGCCAGCAGTGGCGTTTGGGGGACAGGACCCCAGCATTTT
TRBV7-8	TRBJ2-5	TRBD1	many	CASSLTPRGRRETQYF	TGTGCCAGCAGCTTAACCCCCAGGGGGCGACGGGAGACCCAGTACTTC
TRBV7-2	TRBJ2-3	NA	many	CASSRTTDTQYF	TGTGCCAGCAGCCGTACCACAGATACGCAGTATTTT
TRBV19	TRBJ2-7	NA	NA	CASSITRVSVSEQYF	TGTGCCAGTAGTATAACAAGGGTTTCGGTCTCCGAGCAGTACTTC
TRBV25-1	TRBJ1-1	NA	once	CASSEYGEAFF	TGTGCCAGCAGTGAATATGGTGAAGCTTTCTTT
TRBV7-6	TRBJ1-5	NA	many	CASSRYEGFRQPQHF	TGTGCCAGCAGCCGATATGAAGGGTTCCGGCAGCCCCAGCATTTT
TRBV7-2	TRBJ1-1	NA	NA	CASSLGGGLGTEAFF	TGTGCCAGCAGCTTAGGTGGGGGGCTGGGCACTGAAGCTTTCTTT
TRBV20-1	TRBJ2-1	TRBD1	NA	CSAPFSGTGGEQFF	TGCAGTGCTCCTTTTTCCGGGACAGGGGGTGAGCAGTTCTTC
TRBV11-2	TRBJ2-2	NA	NA	CASSLAHRELFF	TGTGCCAGCAGCTTAGCCCACCGAGAGCTGTTTTTT
TRBV4-1	TRBJ2-7	NA	NA	CASSLSDIATKPYEQYF	TGCGCCAGCAGCCTTTCGGACATAGCAACCAAACCCTACGAGCAGTACTTC
TRBV7-2	TRBJ2-3	TRBD2	NA	CASSLGLAADTDTQYF	TGTGCCAGCAGCCTAGGACTAGCGGCCGACACAGATACGCAGTATTTT
TRBV6-1	TRBJ2-5	NA	NA	CASEGGVTETQYF	TGTGCCAGCGAAGGCGGAGTTACGGAGACCCAGTACTTC
TRBV7-2	TRBJ2-1	NA	few	CASSSGGGVASYNEQFF	TGTGCCAGCAGCTCCGGGGGTGGAGTAGCGAGCTACAATGAGCAGTTCTTC
TRBV7-3	TRBJ2-7	TRBD1	NA	CASIWAETGAHGSYEQYF	TGTGCCAGCATTTGGGCGGAGACAGGGGCCCACGGAAGCTACGAGCAGTACTTC
TRBV12-3/TRBV12-4	TRBJ2-1	TRBD2	NA	CASSSRTSGAVNEQFF	TGTGCCAGCAGTTCCCGTACTAGCGGGGCTGTAAACGAGCAGTTCTTC
TRBV7-6	TRBJ2-3	TRBD2	few	CASSLLASGTGTDTQYF	TGTGCCAGCAGCTTACTGGCTAGCGGGACCGGCACAGATACGCAGTATTTT
TRBV15	TRBJ2-3	NA	NA	CATSRDRPSGTDTQYF	TGTGCCACCAGCAGAGATCGCCCTAGCGGCACAGATACGCAGTATTTT
TRBV7-2	TRBJ2-5	TRBD1	few	CASSPRTGTWETQYF	TGTGCCAGCAGCCCACGGACAGGGACTTGGGAGACCCAGTACTTC
TRBV7-2	TRBJ2-1	TRBD2	NA	CASSPGTSGSSIFF	TGTGCCAGCAGCCCAGGGACTAGCGGGTCGTCGATCTTCTTC
TRBV7-2	TRBJ1-1	TRBD1	few	CASSPPDRGPEAFF	TGTGCCAGCAGCCCGCCGGACAGGGGGCCTGAAGCTTTCTTT
TRBV7-2	TRBJ2-1	TRBD2	few	CASSSFSGSRNNEQFF	TGTGCCAGCAGCTCCTTTAGCGGGAGCCGCAACAATGAGCAGTTCTTC
TRBV7-9	TRBJ1-6	NA	few	CASSSDGELNSPLHF	TGTGCCAGCAGCTCCGACGGAGAGCTGAATTCACCCCTCCACTTT
TRBV11-3	TRBJ2-1	NA	few	CASSLGGLGRYNEQFF	TGTGCCAGCAGCTTAGGTGGGTTGGGGCGCTACAATGAGCAGTTCTTC
TRBV7-9	TRBJ1-2	TRBD1	NA	CASSDGTGRFYGYTF	TGTGCCAGCAGCGACGGGACAGGGAGATTCTATGGCTACACCTTC
TRBV7-2	TRBJ1-4	TRBD1	many	CASSFWTGTNEKLFF	TGTGCCAGCAGCTTCTGGACAGGGACTAATGAAAAACTGTTTTTT
TRBV4-1	TRBJ2-3	NA	few	CASSQGETADTQYF	TGCGCCAGCAGCCAAGGGGAGACAGCAGATACGCAGTATTTT
TRBV7-9	TRBJ2-3	TRBD2	NA	CATRTSSTDTQYF	TGTGCCACCCGGACTAGCAGCACAGATACGCAGTATTTT